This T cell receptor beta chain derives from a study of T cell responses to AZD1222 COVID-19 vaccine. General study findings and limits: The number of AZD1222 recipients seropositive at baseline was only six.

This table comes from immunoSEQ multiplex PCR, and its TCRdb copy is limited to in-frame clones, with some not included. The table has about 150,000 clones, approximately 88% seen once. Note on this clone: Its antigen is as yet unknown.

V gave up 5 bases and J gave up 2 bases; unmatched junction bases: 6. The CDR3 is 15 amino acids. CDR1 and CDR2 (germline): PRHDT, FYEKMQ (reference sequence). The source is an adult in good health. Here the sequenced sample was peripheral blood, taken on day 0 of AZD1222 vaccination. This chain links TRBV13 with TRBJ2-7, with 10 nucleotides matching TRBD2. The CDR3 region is CASSPALAGAYEQYF. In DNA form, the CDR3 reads TGTGCCAGCAGCCCTGCCCTAGCGGGAGCCTACGAGCAGTACTTC.